The text below deals with one T cell receptor (beta chain). The antigen is undetermined. This sample is part of a study of OX40 agonist ivuxolimab in advanced cancers. On the study more broadly: Ivuxolimab, an agonist antibody against OX40 (CD134), was given to patients. Participants could have had prior anti-PD-1, anti-PD-L1 or anti-CTLA-4 therapy, and around 40% had some. Study results and caveats: Among the nonresponders, some also had low normalized T-cell clonal expansion.

Here immunoSEQ multiplex PCR was the method, and the copy in TCRdb shows in-frame clones only, minus some. The table shows tens of thousands of clones, with about 90% occurring only once. The germline V and J ends were trimmed by 10 bases and 3 bases, with 7 bases remaining between them. Germline lookup yields CDR1 MDHEN and CDR2 SYDVKM. The CDR3 runs 12 residues. This sequence joins TRBV28 and TRBJ2-6; D is uncertain. The TCR was taken from an adult with an advanced solid tumor such as melanoma, head and neck, liver or kidney cancer. Sample: CD4+ or CD8+ T cells sorted from blood, taken in a trial of the OX40 agonist ivuxolimab. CDR3 coding DNA: TGTGCCACCCTCGGTGGGGCCAACGTCCTGACTTTC. Residues: CATLGGANVLTF.